The 10 T cell receptor beta chains presented below share a single source sample, sequenced in a study of blood T cell repertoires in COVID-19. Method: immunoSEQ multiplex PCR; TCRdb's copy keeps in-frame clones and lacks some. Of about 140,000 clones in the sample, around 87% were seen once. The source material was peripheral blood. Receptor source: a woman aged 60 to 75 with active COVID-19.

V is TRBV18 and J is TRBJ2-7; D may be TRBD2 (5 bases). There are 14 residues in the CDR3. Trimming removed 1 base from V and 2 bases from J, with 9 bases in between. Germline V gene data show CDR1 as KGHSH and CDR2 as LQKENI. CDR3 region: CASSPLASPYEQYF. Here the CDR3 DNA reads TGTGCCAGCTCACCACTTGCTAGCCCCTACGAGCAGTACTTC. The full variable domain, completed using reference TRBV18 and TRBJ2-7, is NAGVMQNPRHLVRRRGQEARLRCSPMKGHSHVYWYRQLPEEGLKFMVYLQKENIIDESGMPKERFSAEFPKEGPSILRIQQVVRGDSAAYFCASSPLASPYEQYFGPGTRLTVT.

The V gene is TRBV2, the J gene TRBJ1-2; D gene ambiguous. The CDR3 sequence is 13 residues long. The germline V gene encodes CDR1 SNHLY and CDR2 FYNNEI. V lost 5 bases to trimming and J lost 1 base, with 8 bases between them. This chain's CDR3 is CASSTGLNYGYTF. CDR3 bases: TGTGCCAGCAGTACTGGTCTTAACTATGGCTACACCTTC.

The chain combines TRBV7-9 with TRBJ2-3, with TRBD2 matching 11 bases. The CDR3 length is 15 residues. Germline-derived CDR1 and CDR2 are SEHNR and FQNEAQ (reference sequence). Losses at the gene ends were 4 bases for V and 3 bases for J; bases not matched to a gene: 3. The DNA of the CDR3 is TGTGCCAGCAGCTCTAGCGGGAGGAGTACAGATACGCAGTATTTT. This translates into CASSSSGRSTDTQYF.

The chain combines TRBV7-9 with TRBJ2-2, with TRBD2 as a possible D gene (5 bases). The ends were cut back, 8 bases at V and 4 bases at J, with 5 bases in the middle. Per germline, CDR1 SEHNR and CDR2 FQNEAQ (reference sequence). This CDR3 spans 11 amino acids. This CDR3 is CASGSTGELFF. In nucleotides, the CDR3 is TGTGCCAGCGGGAGCACCGGGGAGCTGTTTTTT.

V usage is TRBV5-1 and J usage is TRBJ2-5, with TRBD2 matching 7 bases. Germline assignment: CDR1 SGHRS and CDR2 YFSETQ. The V gene end was trimmed by 4 bases and the J gene end by 1 base; junction bases not matched to a gene: 7. The CDR3 totals 15 residues. The CDR3 loop is CASSKLAPPQETQYF. CDR3 sequence (DNA): TGCGCCAGCAGCAAACTAGCGCCGCCCCAAGAGACCCAGTACTTC.

The chain employs TRBV5-1 and TRBJ1-4, with no clear D. V shed 0 bases and J shed 5 bases, with 11 bases lying between them. This CDR3 contains 15 residues. Germline CDR1 is SGHRS and CDR2 is YFSETQ. CDR3 DNA sequence: TGCGCCAGCAGCTTGGTTCGGGGTGGGAATGAAAAACTGTTTTTT. Translation gives CASSLVRGGNEKLFF.

The V gene is TRBV4-1, the J gene TRBJ1-1; D is unresolved. The CDR3 consists of 14 residues. Trimming stripped 1 base from V and 4 bases from J, with 10 bases between. The germline CDR1 and CDR2 sequences are MGHRA and YSYEKL. The CDR3: CASSQVAGSTEAFF. In nucleotides, the CDR3 is TGCGCCAGCAGCCAAGTTGCAGGCAGCACTGAAGCTTTCTTT.

This clone was detected only once. V and J are TRBV11-2 and TRBJ2-7; the match to TRBD2 covers 8 bases. The CDR3 extends over 15 amino acids. Germline lookup yields CDR1 SGHAT and CDR2 FQNNGV. J gave up 1 base and V 5 bases, and 7 bases lay outside the gene matches. The DNA of the CDR3 is TGTGCCAGCAGCCCGCGGACTAGCCGATCCTACGAGCAGTACTTC. Amino acid sequence: CASSPRTSRSYEQYF.

This clone has only a few counts. The chain is built from TRBV27 and TRBJ1-2, with D possibly TRBD1 on 5 matching bases. CDR3 size: 18 residues. V lost 0 bases to trimming and J lost 7 bases, with 24 bases between them. Germline V gene data show CDR1 as MNHEY and CDR2 as SMNVEV (reference sequence). This CDR3 is CASSLSMTVSHFGLGYTF. The CDR3 nucleotides read TGTGCCAGCAGTTTATCAATGACAGTCTCCCATTTCGGCCTTGGCTACACCTTC.

The chain recombines TRBV19 with TRBJ1-4, with TRBD1 matching over 8 bases. V lost 8 bases and J lost 5; bases outside the gene matches: 7. The germline gives CDR1 LNHDA, CDR2 SQIVND (reference sequence). The CDR3 extends over 14 amino acids. The CDR3 here is CASRDRGGNEKLFF. The CDR3 nucleotides read TGTGCCAGTCGAGACAGGGGCGGGAATGAAAAACTGTTTTTT.